This T cell receptor (beta chain) was sequenced for a study of cytomegalovirus exposure and HLA in healthy donors. Whole-study findings and limits: Most subjects' HLA-A and HLA-B alleles were reportedly predicted from TCR beta sequences.

Nominally healthy donors provided the samples, though records likely missed some immune exposures. Notes on this clone: Its cognate antigen is unknown.

V lost 0 bases and J 1 base, leaving 12 bases between the germline ends. This CDR3 region has 15 residues. Germline V gene lookup returns CDR1 GTSNPN and CDR2 SVGIG (reference sequence). The PCR used 60 Vbeta and 13 Jbeta primers. The table came from immunoSEQ multiplex PCR; TCRdb's copy has only in-frame clones and leaves some out. The data contain 75,000 to 90,000 clones, about 78% of them singletons. V is TRBV30 and J is TRBJ1-2; D not certain. The receptor was isolated from a man in his forties or fifties in good health and CMV-seronegative. The sample taken for sequencing was PBMCs. CDR3: CAWSVTPTGNYGYTF. CDR3 DNA sequence: TGTGCCTGGAGTGTCACTCCAACGGGTAACTATGGCTACACCTTC.